Listed below are T cell receptor beta chains from one sample, sequenced in a study of breast tumors, draining lymph nodes, adjacent tissues. TCRdb reprocessed the multiplex PCR reads with MiXCR, giving one entry per CDR3 protein. Of approximately 210,000 distinct CDR3 sequences listed, approximately 29% are singletons. The sequenced sample consisted of axillary lymph node tissue. These receptors all stem from a female donor with breast cancer. Some clones in this sample may be carry-over from other donors' samples. Each CDR3 is given with its conserved first and last residue. Fields, in order: J gene, D gene, V gene, clone size, CDR3 DNA, CDR3 protein. The D gene is left open where the match is weak. Only part of the rows carry a size: once, few, many, or a class if the clone is expanded.

>TRBJ2-1|.|TRBV6-6|many
TGTGCCAGCGTTTCCGCGGACCTCTCCTACAATGAGCAGTTCTTC
CASVSADLSYNEQFF
>TRBJ2-7|.|TRBV5-4|.
TGTGCCAGCAGCTTGGACAAAACCTACGAGCAGTACTTC
CASSLDKTYEQYF
>TRBJ2-5|.|TRBV24-1|many
TGTGCCACCAGCGGGACCCAAGAGACCCAGTACTTC
CATSGTQETQYF
>TRBJ1-6|TRBD1|TRBV25-1|.
TGTGCCAGCAGTGCCCGGGGGACAGGGGATTCACCCCTCCACTTT
CASSARGTGDSPLHF
>TRBJ2-7|TRBD2|TRBV12-3/TRBV12-4|many
TGTGCCAGCAGTTTCCGGGAGGGAGACGAGCAGTACTTC
CASSFREGDEQYF
>TRBJ1-2|.|TRBV6-1|many
TGTGCCAGCAGATCGCAGGGCGATAGTCCTGGCTACACCTTC
CASRSQGDSPGYTF
>TRBJ2-3|.|TRBV5-1|many
TGCGCCAGCAGCTTGGGCGGCTTCACTAGCACAGATACGCAGTATTTT
CASSLGGFTSTDTQYF
>TRBJ2-7|TRBD1|TRBV5-1|few
TGCGCCAGCAGAAAGTGGCCGGGACAGGGGGCCTACGAGCAGTACTTC
CASRKWPGQGAYEQYF
>TRBJ2-3|.|TRBV27|.
TGTGCCAGCAGTTTATACGGGAGCGCGGCAGATGCGCAGTATTTT
CASSLYGSAADAQYF
>TRBJ1-5|.|TRBV2|.
TGTGCCAGCAGTGAAGTTGCGAAGTATCAGCCCCAGCATTTT
CASSEVAKYQPQHF
>TRBJ2-2|TRBD1|TRBV9|many
TGTGCCAGCAGCTCACAGGGGGCTGTCACCGGGGAGCTGTTTTTT
CASSSQGAVTGELFF
>TRBJ1-4|.|TRBV5-1|many
TGCGCCAGCAGCTTGGCTCTGGCGGCAGGTAATGAAAAACTGTTTTTT
CASSLALAAGNEKLFF
>TRBJ2-7|TRBD2|TRBV7-8|many
TGTGCCAGCAGCCTCACGACTAGCGCCTACGAGCAGTACTTC
CASSLTTSAYEQYF
>TRBJ2-1|TRBD1|TRBV7-2|many
TGTGCCAGCAGCTTTGGGACAGGGGTCAATGAGCAGTTCTTC
CASSFGTGVNEQFF
>TRBJ1-2|.|TRBV28|many
TGTGCCAGCAGTGCGGGTATTAACTATGGCTACACCTTC
CASSAGINYGYTF